These 24 T cell receptor beta chains came from one sample sequenced in a study of neurological immune-mediated disorders. A single record per CDR3 protein comes from TCRdb applying MiXCR to the 5' RACE reads. The sample consists of about 70,000 distinct CDR3 sequences, 2.5% to 3.5% of them appearing once. Sequencing input: PBMCs. These receptors were taken from a woman aged 45 to 65 with multiple sclerosis.

This clonotype was observed at least ten times. The rearrangement joins TRBV7-9 to TRBJ1-6, with 7 bases that match TRBD1. The CDR3 consists of 14 residues. CDR1 SEHNR and CDR2 FQNEAQ come from the germline V gene (reference sequence). V shed 1 base and J 8 bases; nucleotides not matched to a gene: 2. The CDR3 region has the DNA TGTGCCAGCAGCTTAGGACAGGGCCATTCACCCCTCCACTTT. Protein product: CASSLGQGHSPLHF.

By its share, this clonotype is medium-sized. The V call is TRBV5-1, the J call TRBJ2-6; tentative D call: TRBD1 (6 bases). Trimming removed 1 base at V and 2 bases at J, with 10 bases between. The CDR3 consists of 16 residues. The germline V gene has CDR1 SGHRS and CDR2 YFSETQ. CDR3 coding DNA: TGCGCCAGCAGCTTGACAGGGTGGGCTGGGGCCAACGTCCTGACTTTC. Translating it yields CASSLTGWAGANVLTF. Full variable domain (remainder filled in from reference TRBV5-1 and TRBJ2-6): KAGVTQTPRYLIKTRGQQVTLSCSPISGHRSVSWYQQTPGQGLQFLFEYFSETQRNKGNFPGRFSGRQFSNSRSEMNVSTLELGDSALYLCASSLTGWAGANVLTFGAGSRLTVL.

There are many counts of this clonotype. The chain couples TRBV6-2 or TRBV6-3 to TRBJ2-7; no clear D. The CDR3 runs 13 residues. Germline assignment: CDR1 MNHEY and CDR2 SVGEGT. V was cut by 4 bases and J by 3 bases, with 10 bases left in between. The CDR3 DNA reads TGTGCCAGCAGTTCCCCGACTTTCTACGAGCAGTACGTC. This encodes CASSSPTFYEQYV.

This clonotype was seen many times. V usage is TRBV20-1 and J usage is TRBJ2-5, with D perhaps matching TRBD2 (6 bases). Trimming stripped 6 bases from V and 3 bases from J, with 17 bases between. Germline V CDR1 and CDR2: DFQATT, SNEGSKA (reference sequence). There are 14 residues in the CDR3. The CDR3 DNA follows: TGCAGTGCGCGGGGACCGACGCACAAAGAGACCCAGTACTTC. This codes for CSARGPTHKETQYF.

This clonotype was observed at least ten times. This chain connects TRBV5-6 to TRBJ1-1, with a weak D call TRBD1 (6 bases). Per germline, CDR1 SGHDT and CDR2 YYEEEE. Between the trimmed V and J ends, which lost 0 bases and 4 bases, there was a span of 7 bases. The CDR3 extends over 13 amino acids. The CDR3 protein is CASSLAGVTEAFF. The CDR3, as DNA: TGTGCCAGCAGCTTGGCAGGGGTCACTGAAGCTTTCTTT. Full variable domain (remainder filled in from reference TRBV5-6 and TRBJ1-1): DAGVTQSPTHLIKTRGQQVTLRCSPKSGHDTVSWYQQALGQGPQFIFQYYEEEERQRGNFPDRFSGHQFPNYSSELNVNALLLGDSALYLCASSLAGVTEAFFGQGTRLTVV.

Concerning this clonotype: This may be a read error, as it is one base from a much larger clone. This chain links TRBV20-1 with TRBJ2-7, with 10 bases fitting TRBD2. The CDR3 is 14 residues long. V lost 8 bases to trimming and J lost 1 base; unmatched junction nucleotides: 8. Germline CDR1 reads DFQATT; CDR2 reads SNEGSKA (reference sequence). CDR3 bases: TGCAGTTTCGCGTTAGCGGGAGGTTCCTACGAGCAGTACTTC. Encoded protein: CSFALAGGSYEQYF.

In its sample, this clonotype was seen many times. In nucleotides, the CDR3 is TGCAGTGCTAGAGGTGCACTAGCGGGGGGACCAAGCTCCTACAATGAGCAGTTCTTC. It yields the protein CSARGALAGGPSSYNEQFF. This chain connects TRBV20-1 to TRBJ2-1; TRBD2 matches 12 bases. The J segment lost 0 bases and the V segment lost 1 base, leaving 10 bases of the junction unmatched. The CDR3 totals 19 residues. Germline CDR1 and CDR2: DFQATT and SNEGSKA (reference sequence).

In this sample, this clonotype turned up many times. The V gene is TRBV5-1, the J gene TRBJ2-7; D not certain. Germline V gene lookup returns CDR1 SGHRS and CDR2 YFSETQ. V was clipped by 4 bases and J by 2 bases, with 10 bases between them. The CDR3 runs 13 residues. The CDR3 coding sequence is TGCGCCAGCAGCAAGACTGCGACCTACGAGCAGTACTTC. It specifies CASSKTATYEQYF.

In its sample, this clonotype was seen many times. The chain combines TRBV5-1 with TRBJ2-7, with D possibly TRBD1 on 6 matching bases. The CDR3 extends over 14 amino acids. Looked up from germline, CDR1 is SGHRS and CDR2 is YFSETQ. Trimming shortened V by 4 bases and J by 4 bases, and 15 bases separated the two germline ends. Here the CDR3 reads CASSPGHQGYEQYF. In nucleotides, the CDR3 is TGCGCCAGCAGCCCGGGACACCAAGGGTACGAGCAGTACTTC. The full variable domain, rest sourced from reference TRBV5-1 and TRBJ2-7, is KAGVTQTPRYLIKTRGQQVTLSCSPISGHRSVSWYQQTPGQGLQFLFEYFSETQRNKGNFPGRFSGRQFSNSRSEMNVSTLELGDSALYLCASSPGHQGYEQYFGPGTRLTVT.

This clonotype has at least ten counts. The chain employs TRBV29-1 and TRBJ2-7, with D possibly matching TRBD1 (5 bases). The CDR3 consists of 15 residues. V was clipped by 0 bases and J by 3 bases, with 15 bases between them. Germline CDR1 reads SQVTM; CDR2 reads ANQGSEA. The CDR3 loop reads CSVEDAKTARYEQYF. In DNA form, the CDR3 reads TGCAGCGTTGAAGACGCAAAGACAGCACGCTACGAGCAGTACTTC.

This clonotype was seen at least ten times. The chain carries TRBV5-1 and TRBJ2-2; 7 bases map to TRBD2. Germline-derived CDR1 and CDR2 are SGHRS and YFSETQ. With 0 bases clipped from V and 4 bases from J, the junction kept 6 bases outside the gene matches. The CDR3 sequence is 16 residues long. CDR3 loop: CASSLAAGESTGELFF. The CDR3 region has the DNA TGCGCCAGCAGCTTGGCGGCGGGAGAATCCACCGGGGAGCTGTTTTTT.

This clonotype was seen ten or more times. V and J are TRBV5-5 and TRBJ2-4; the match to TRBD1 covers 12 bases. The CDR3 is made up of 16 amino acids. V gave up 1 base and J gave up 7 bases; unmatched junction bases: 6. The germline gives CDR1 SGHKS, CDR2 YYEKEE (reference sequence). This chain's CDR3 is CASSLMEGQGANIQYF. The CDR3, as DNA: TGTGCCAGCAGCTTGATGGAGGGACAGGGGGCGAACATTCAGTACTTC.

As regards this clonotype: This clone may be a read error of a much larger clone one base away. The chain uses TRBV10-3 and TRBJ1-5; D is possibly TRBD1 (6 bases). Germline CDR1 reads ENHRY; CDR2 reads SYGVKD. The CDR3 totals 14 residues. The CDR3 sequence: CAISTGLGDQPQNF. The CDR3 DNA reads as TGTGCCATCAGTACAGGGCTTGGGGATCAGCCCCAGAATTTT.

This clonotype appeared many times. The rearrangement joins TRBV20-1 to TRBJ1-5, with TRBD1 matching over 7 bases. The CDR3 has 15 residues. Germline V gene data show CDR1 as DFQATT and CDR2 as SNEGSKA (reference sequence). J lost 1 base, V lost 4 bases, and 7 bases had no gene match. CDR3 DNA sequence: TGCAGTGCTATTTACAGGGGCATGAGCAATCAGCCCCAGCATTTT. Translated: CSAIYRGMSNQPQHF.

This clonotype appeared many times. V is TRBV20-1 and J is TRBJ2-3, with no clear D. This CDR3 is 13 amino acids long. Trimming stripped 2 bases from V and 5 bases from J, with 11 bases between. Germline lookup yields CDR1 DFQATT and CDR2 SNEGSKA (reference sequence). In DNA, the CDR3 is TGCAGTGCTAGAATCCAGTCCGGAGATACGCAGTATTTT. Translating it yields CSARIQSGDTQYF.

This clonotype came up many times. The V call is TRBV7-9, the J call TRBJ2-5; 7 bases are a match to TRBD2. Trimming at V came to 6 bases and at J to 2 bases, leaving 9 bases not matched to a gene. Germline values: CDR1 SEHNR, CDR2 FQNEAQ (reference sequence). This CDR3 contains 15 residues. The CDR3 bases are TGTGCCAGCAGACCACGACTGGGGGGGCAAGAGACCCAGTACTTC. Translated, it gives CASRPRLGGQETQYF.

At least ten counts were recorded for this clonotype. This chain uses TRBV25-1 with TRBJ2-3; no reliable D call. Germline assignment: CDR1 MGHDK and CDR2 SYGVNS. The CDR3 runs 15 residues. Trimming removed 0 bases at V and 4 bases at J, with 11 bases between. The CDR3 coding sequence is TGTGCCAGCAGTGAATATATTTTCAGTTCAGATACGCAGTATTTT. This sequence encodes CASSEYIFSSDTQYF.

This clonotype was counted ten times or more. The chain links TRBV15 to TRBJ2-1; possible D gene TRBD1, 6 bases. V was pared by 3 bases and J by 2 bases, with 11 bases between. The germline CDR1 and CDR2 sequences are LNHNV and YYDKDF (reference sequence). The CDR3 sequence is 15 residues long. The CDR3 is CATSSFNRAYNEQFF. The DNA for the CDR3 is TGTGCCACCAGCAGTTTTAACAGGGCCTACAATGAGCAGTTCTTC. Full variable domain (remainder filled in from reference TRBV15 and TRBJ2-1): DAMVIQNPRYQVTQFGKPVTLSCSQTLNHNVMYWYQQKSSQAPKLLFHYYDKDFNNEADTPDNFQSRRPNTSFCFLDIRSPGLGDTAMYLCATSSFNRAYNEQFFGPGTRLTVL.

This clonotype showed up many times. This chain joins TRBV12-3 or TRBV12-4 and TRBJ2-3, with 8 bases fitting TRBD1. The CDR3 spans 17 residues. Trimming took 6 bases from V and 1 from J; bases not matched to a gene: 12. CDR3 coding DNA: TGTGCCAGCAGCCTAACAACAGGGGGATGGGGCACAGATACGCAGTATTTT. Protein product: CASSLTTGGWGTDTQYF.

This clonotype was counted ten times or more. The rearrangement joins TRBV12-3 or TRBV12-4 to TRBJ1-2; the D gene is possibly TRBD1 (5 bases). Trimming left V 1 base short and J 11 bases short, with 20 bases between. The length of the CDR3 is 15 residues. Here the CDR3 reads CASSLGGGQTKRYTF. As DNA, the CDR3 is TGTGCCAGCAGTTTAGGGGGCGGGCAGACCAAACGGTACACCTTC.

Many counts were recorded for this clonotype. CDR3 coding DNA: TGTGCCAGCAGTTTTGAACAGGGTGGGGAGACCCAGTACTTC. Encoded protein: CASSFEQGGETQYF. The V call is TRBV12-3 or TRBV12-4, the J call TRBJ2-5; tentatively, D is TRBD1 (6 bases). The CDR3 is 14 amino acids. Trimming took off 3 bases at V and 5 bases at J, with 13 bases between the two ends.

This clonotype was picked up many times. The chain links TRBV5-1 to TRBJ2-1; 15 bases agree with TRBD2. The V and J ends lost 3 bases and 9 bases, in that order; junction bases with no gene match: 7. CDR3 length equals 16 residues. Germline lookup yields CDR1 SGHRS and CDR2 YFSETQ. CDR3 in DNA: TGCGCCAGCAGCTCACGGACTAGCGGGGGGGCCGGTGAGCAGTTCTTC. This codes for CASSSRTSGGAGEQFF. The full variable domain, in which reference TRBV5-1 and TRBJ2-1 provide the parts outside the CDR3, is KAGVTQTPRYLIKTRGQQVTLSCSPISGHRSVSWYQQTPGQGLQFLFEYFSETQRNKGNFPGRFSGRQFSNSRSEMNVSTLELGDSALYLCASSSRTSGGAGEQFFGPGTRLTVL.

This clonotype was seen repeatedly, ten times or more. The V call is TRBV7-9, the J call TRBJ2-3; D is possibly TRBD1 or TRBD2 (5 bases each). The CDR3 covers 15 residues. The germline V gene has CDR1 SEHNR and CDR2 FQNEAQ (reference sequence). Deletions cut 2 bases from V and 9 bases from J, with 18 bases between. This chain's CDR3 is CASSLRDGMGETQYF. DNA for the CDR3: TGTGCCAGCAGCTTAAGGGACGGCATGGGCGAAACGCAGTATTTT.

This clonotype came up many times. The gene calls are TRBV5-6 and TRBJ2-1; tentatively, D is TRBD2 (6 bases). Germline V gene lookup returns CDR1 SGHDT and CDR2 YYEEEE. Trimming took off 1 base at V and 3 bases at J, with 17 bases between the two ends. The CDR3 contains 17 residues. For the CDR3, the DNA is TGTGCCAGCAGCTTGTCGCGGGGCGACTTAGTCTACAATGAGCAGTTCTTC. Residues: CASSLSRGDLVYNEQFF. The complete variable domain, with remaining parts taken from reference TRBV5-6 and TRBJ2-1, reads DAGVTQSPTHLIKTRGQQVTLRCSPKSGHDTVSWYQQALGQGPQFIFQYYEEEERQRGNFPDRFSGHQFPNYSSELNVNALLLGDSALYLCASSLSRGDLVYNEQFFGPGTRLTVL.